The next 19 T cell receptor beta chains were all read from a single sample in a study of vaccination and CD4 T cells after COVID-19. These receptors have no known antigen. Documented treatment: approximately 9-day PBMC culture with coronavirus spike peptide pools or control peptides (ViraFEST assay). Cultured CD4+ T-cell DNA underwent Oncomine TCR Beta short-read sequencing. TCRdb reprocessed the PCR reads via MiXCR and lists one record per CDR3 protein. The data hold 15,000 to 20,000 distinct CDR3 sequences, with roughly 55% observed a single time. The starting material was CD4+ T cells from blood, cultured in vitro, obtained before SARS-CoV-2 vaccination. These receptors all stem from a human donor who had recovered from COVID-19.

This clonotype came up a few times. The CDR3 region is CASSTGTTRITGELFF. The CDR3 DNA sequence: TGTGCCAGCAGCACCGGGACAACCAGGATCACCGGGGAGCTGTTTTTT. The chain recombines TRBV7-2 with TRBJ2-2, with TRBD1 as a possible D gene (6 bases). Germline values: CDR1 SGHTA, CDR2 FQGNSA. Trimming shortened V by 5 bases and J by 4 bases, and 17 bases separated the two germline ends. The CDR3 has 16 residues.

The V and J genes are TRBV6-1 and TRBJ1-1; no clear D. Germline V CDR1 and CDR2: MNHNS, SASEGT. This CDR3 contains 10 residues. V shed 10 bases and J shed 6 bases, with 9 bases lying between them. CDR3 in DNA: TGTGCCACTCTTAGGTCTGAAGCTTTCTTT. Its translation is CATLRSEAFF.

The chain employs TRBV4-2 and TRBJ1-5, with 9 bases matching TRBD1. J lost 5 bases, V lost 0 bases, and 5 bases had no gene match. The CDR3 totals 16 residues. The germline V gene has CDR1 LGHNA and CDR2 YNFKEQ. The CDR3 sequence: CASSQEGDRGYQPQHF. CDR3 bases: TGTGCCAGCAGCCAAGAAGGAGACAGGGGGTATCAGCCCCAGCATTTT.

The V gene is TRBV5-4, the J gene TRBJ1-1, with D possibly TRBD1 on 5 matching bases. V was cut by 4 bases and J by 1 base, with 14 bases left in between. The CDR3 extends over 15 amino acids. Germline assignment: CDR1 SGHNT and CDR2 YYREEE (reference sequence). The CDR3 loop reads CASSQTIDRNTEAFF. The DNA for the CDR3 is TGTGCCAGCAGCCAGACTATTGACAGGAACACTGAAGCTTTCTTT.

The chain links TRBV6-2 or TRBV6-3 to TRBJ1-5; D possibly corresponds to TRBD1 (6 bases). The V gene's germline CDR1 is MNHEY and CDR2 SVGEGT. V shed 4 bases and J shed 0 bases, with 22 bases lying between them. This CDR3 has 19 amino acids. The CDR3 region is CASSSGGLPETYSNQPQHF. CDR3 nucleotide sequence: TGTGCCAGCAGTTCGGGGGGGCTACCGGAGACTTATAGCAATCAGCCCCAGCATTTT.

This rearrangement joins TRBV19 to TRBJ1-5; D is unresolved. The CDR3 runs 14 residues. Per the germline V gene, CDR1 is LNHDA and CDR2 is SQIVND (reference sequence). Trimming removed 7 bases from V and 0 bases from J, with 10 bases in between. CDR3 protein: CASNPGYSNQPQHF. CDR3 sequence (DNA): TGTGCCAGTAACCCAGGTTATAGCAATCAGCCCCAGCATTTT. Full variable domain (rest looked up from reference TRBV19 and TRBJ1-5): DGGITQSPKYLFRKEGQNVTLSCEQNLNHDAMYWYRQDPGQGLRLIYYSQIVNDFQKGDIAEGYSVSREKKESFPLTVTSAQKNPTAFYLCASNPGYSNQPQHFGDGTRLSIL.

The table lists this clonotype with a few counts. The V and J genes are TRBV7-2 and TRBJ2-6, with D possibly being TRBD1 (6 bases). The CDR3 spans 17 residues. V was trimmed by 6 bases and J by 0 bases, leaving 15 bases between them. CDR1 SGHTA and CDR2 FQGNSA come from the germline V gene. For the CDR3, the DNA is TGTGCCAGCAGTGGGACATCATTCCCCTCTGGGGCCAACGTCCTGACTTTC. Translating gives CASSGTSFPSGANVLTF. The full variable domain, with the rest looked up from reference TRBV7-2 and TRBJ2-6, is GAGVSQSPSNKVTEKGKDVELRCDPISGHTALYWYRQSLGQGLEFLIYFQGNSAPDKSGLPSDRFSAERTGGSVSTLTIQRTQQEDSAVYLCASSGTSFPSGANVLTFGAGSRLTVL.

The chain combines TRBV20-1 with TRBJ1-2; 9 bases align to TRBD1. The J segment lost 6 bases and the V segment lost 6 bases, leaving 11 bases of the junction unmatched. Per germline, CDR1 DFQATT and CDR2 SNEGSKA (reference sequence). This CDR3 comprises 14 residues. CDR3: CSAGGQGHFDGYTF. The CDR3 coding sequence is TGCAGTGCGGGCGGACAGGGGCACTTTGATGGCTACACCTTC.

The chain carries TRBV20-1 and TRBJ1-1, with unresolved D. Germline V gives CDR1 DFQATT, CDR2 SNEGSKA (reference sequence). The V end lost 0 bases, the J end lost 4 bases, and 12 bases lay between the germline ends. The CDR3 spans 14 residues. The CDR3 here is CSARDSGRGTEAFF. Written as DNA, the CDR3 is TGCAGTGCTAGAGATTCGGGCCGGGGCACTGAAGCTTTCTTT.

This chain links TRBV30 with TRBJ2-7; maybe TRBD1 (5 bases). This CDR3 comprises 11 residues. Germline V lookup: CDR1 GTSNPN, CDR2 SVGIG (reference sequence). Trimming removed 5 bases at V and 6 bases at J, with 11 bases between. CDR3 in amino acids: CAWGPQGEQYF. The CDR3 DNA reads as TGTGCCTGGGGCCCTCAGGGCGAGCAGTACTTC.

This rearrangement joins TRBV7-8 to TRBJ1-6; D gene uncertain. There are 19 residues in the CDR3. The V gene lost 4 bases and the J gene lost 0 bases, with 19 bases spanning the gap. Looked up from germline, CDR1 is SGHVS and CDR2 is FQNEAQ. DNA for the CDR3: TGTGCCAGCAGCTCTCATCCTTTCGGAGGGAGCTCCTATAATTCACCCCTCCACTTT. Protein product: CASSSHPFGGSSYNSPLHF.

This clonotype was counted between two and nine times. The chain has TRBV18 and TRBJ1-5, with TRBD1 matching 7 bases. The V segment lost 3 bases and the J segment 7 bases; nucleotides outside the gene matches: 9. CDR1 is KGHSH and CDR2 is LQKENI in the germline V gene. The CDR3 totals 15 residues. CDR3 coding DNA: TGTGCCAGCTCACCCCCAGGGGGGTCGGGACAGCCCCAGCATTTT. Translated: CASSPPGGSGQPQHF.

This chain uses TRBV6-1 with TRBJ2-7, with D uncertain. The CDR3 length is 11 residues. Germline values: CDR1 MNHNS, CDR2 SASEGT. The germline V and J ends were trimmed by 6 bases and 6 bases, with 9 bases remaining between them. CDR3 coding DNA: TGTGCCAGCAGGCTAAATTCCGAGCAGTACTTC. Translation gives CASRLNSEQYF.

This chain connects TRBV20-1 to TRBJ2-3; the D gene is possibly TRBD2 (7 bases). The V end lost 0 bases, the J end lost 2 bases, and 18 bases lay between the germline ends. Germline CDR1 DFQATT, CDR2 SNEGSKA (reference sequence). The CDR3 has 17 amino acids. The CDR3 is CSARDQGRESYTDTQYF. The CDR3 DNA reads TGCAGTGCTAGAGATCAGGGGCGGGAGAGCTACACAGATACGCAGTATTTT.

The chain couples TRBV6-1 to TRBJ2-2, with D unclear. The V end was cut by 6 bases, the J end by 4 bases, with 12 bases between. Germline CDR1 MNHNS, CDR2 SASEGT. The CDR3 runs 14 residues. CDR3 protein: CASRNLRGTGELFF. In DNA form, the CDR3 reads TGTGCCAGCAGGAACCTTAGAGGCACCGGGGAGCTGTTTTTT.

This chain connects TRBV28 to TRBJ1-3; D remains unclear. Germline V CDR1 and CDR2: MDHEN, SYDVKM. This CDR3 is built from 14 residues. With 6 bases removed from V and 1 base from J, the gap between germline ends came to 10 bases. The CDR3 loop is CASSPSWSGNTIYF. As DNA, the CDR3 is TGTGCCAGCAGCCCGTCCTGGTCTGGAAACACCATATATTTT.

The CDR3 loop reads CASSFPTSGITDTQYF. CDR3 bases: TGTGCCAGCAGCTTCCCAACTAGCGGAATCACAGATACGCAGTATTTT. V and J are TRBV7-2 and TRBJ2-3; 8 bases are a match to TRBD2. Looked up from germline, CDR1 is SGHTA and CDR2 is FQGNSA. J lost 2 bases, V lost 3 bases, and 7 bases had no gene match. The CDR3 sequence is 16 residues long. The complete variable domain, with remaining parts taken from reference TRBV7-2 and TRBJ2-3, reads GAGVSQSPSNKVTEKGKDVELRCDPISGHTALYWYRQSLGQGLEFLIYFQGNSAPDKSGLPSDRFSAERTGGSVSTLTIQRTQQEDSAVYLCASSFPTSGITDTQYFGPGTRLTVL.

This chain uses TRBV10-3 with TRBJ1-1; tentatively, D is TRBD1 (5 bases). Trimming stripped 10 bases from V and 1 base from J, with 13 bases between. The CDR3 is made up of 13 amino acids. The germline gives CDR1 ENHRY, CDR2 SYGVKD. The CDR3 nucleotides read TGTGCCACCATCTCCCAGGGGAACACTGAAGCTTTCTTT. Translation gives CATISQGNTEAFF.

The chain uses TRBV6-1 and TRBJ2-5; TRBD1 might be the D (5 bases). V lost 5 bases to trimming and J lost 2 bases, with 9 bases between them. From germline, CDR1 is MNHNS and CDR2 SASEGT. This CDR3 region has 13 residues. In DNA form, the CDR3 reads TGTGCCAGCAGTCCGGACATTCAAGAGACCCAGTACTTC. This gives the protein CASSPDIQETQYF.